These T cell receptor beta chains were read from a single sample in a study of cytomegalovirus exposure and HLA in healthy donors. Clones were sequenced by immunoSEQ multiplex PCR, and TCRdb holds only the in-frame ones, with some missing. The table shows about 150,000 clones, with about four fifths occurring only once. Sequencing was carried out using PBMCs. All receptors come from a male donor in good health and CMV-seronegative. The CDR3 runs from the conserved cysteine through the conserved F or W. The order of the fields is V gene, clone size, D gene, J gene, CDR3 protein, CDR3 DNA. D genes are given only for firm matches. For some rows the clone size is stated as once, few or many, or as a class when expanded; others skip it.

TRBV18	.	.	TRBJ1-1	CASSPLTGNTEAFF	TGTGCCAGCTCACCCTTAACCGGGAACACTGAAGCTTTCTTT
TRBV6-5	.	TRBD1	TRBJ1-2	CASSDRGPKGYTF	TGTGCCAGCAGCGACAGGGGGCCGAAAGGCTACACCTTC
TRBV11-1	.	TRBD2	TRBJ2-1	CASSLKRGLAENEQFF	TGTGCCAGCAGCTTAAAACGAGGACTAGCGGAAAATGAGCAGTTCTTC
TRBV11-3	.	.	TRBJ2-7	CASSFGRELDEQYF	TGTGCCAGCAGCTTTGGACGGGAGCTAGATGAGCAGTACTTC
TRBV7-9	.	.	TRBJ1-4	CASSWIRGTNEKLFF	TGTGCCAGCAGCTGGATCAGGGGCACTAATGAAAAACTGTTTTTT
TRBV11-2	once	.	TRBJ2-2	CASSLARANTGELFF	TGTGCCAGCAGCTTAGCGAGAGCGAACACCGGGGAGCTGTTTTTT
TRBV5-1	.	TRBD1	TRBJ2-7	CASSVGQGVYLGEQYF	TGCGCCAGCAGTGTGGGACAGGGGGTTTATTTGGGCGAGCAGTACTTC
TRBV7-3	once	TRBD2	TRBJ2-2	CASRLAGGLGTGELFF	TGTGCCAGCAGGCTAGCGGGGGGGCTGGGCACCGGGGAGCTGTTTTTT
TRBV27	.	TRBD2	TRBJ2-5	CASSPAWTSGGEQETQYF	TGTGCCAGCAGTCCCGCGTGGACTAGCGGGGGGGAGCAAGAGACCCAGTACTTC
TRBV10-3	.	TRBD1	TRBJ2-7	CAISPEGQGVNEQYF	TGTGCCATCAGCCCCGAGGGACAGGGAGTCAACGAGCAGTACTTC
TRBV29-1	.	.	TRBJ2-2	CSVLRGGLYTGELFF	TGCAGCGTTCTTCGTGGCGGGCTCTACACCGGGGAGCTGTTTTTT
TRBV25-1	.	.	TRBJ2-3	CASSPAGGGSTDTQYF	TGTGCCAGCAGCCCGGCGGGCGGGGGCAGCACAGATACGCAGTATTTT
TRBV5-1	.	TRBD1	TRBJ1-1	CASSYQGQGNTEAFF	TGCGCCAGCAGCTACCAAGGACAGGGTAACACTGAAGCTTTCTTT
TRBV19	once	TRBD2	TRBJ2-3	CASSMGGDTQYF	TGTGCCAGTAGTATGGGGGGGGATACGCAGTATTTT
TRBV6-5	.	.	TRBJ1-4	CASRGGNEKLFF	TGTGCCAGCCGGGGGGGCAATGAAAAACTGTTTTTT
TRBV5-1	.	TRBD2	TRBJ2-7	CASSLVLAGEQYF	TGCGCCAGCAGCTTGGTCCTAGCGGGGGAGCAGTACTTC
TRBV5-8	.	.	TRBJ1-3	CASSFGGSGNTIYF	TGTGCCAGCAGCTTCGGGGGCTCTGGAAACACCATATATTTT
TRBV5-1	.	.	TRBJ2-2	CASSFRGAGNTGELFF	TGCGCCAGCAGCTTCAGGGGGGCAGGGAACACCGGGGAGCTGTTTTTT
TRBV30	.	.	TRBJ2-5	CAWSSSRETQYF	TGTGCCTGGAGTAGTTCGAGAGAGACCCAGTACTTC
TRBV30	.	TRBD1	TRBJ1-2	CAWRTGDYGYTF	TGTGCCTGGAGGACAGGGGACTATGGCTACACCTTC
TRBV18	.	TRBD1	TRBJ2-2	CASSPGQGLSGELFF	TGTGCCAGCTCACCGGGACAGGGCTTATCCGGGGAGCTGTTTTTT
TRBV2	.	TRBD1	TRBJ2-7	CASRGDSTYEQYF	TGTGCCAGCAGGGGGGACAGCACCTACGAGCAGTACTTC
TRBV25-1	.	TRBD1	TRBJ1-1	CASSAQRGGISEAFF	TGTGCCAGCAGTGCCCAACGAGGGGGCATCTCTGAAGCTTTCTTT
TRBV5-1	few	TRBD1	TRBJ2-3	CASNRDRVHGTQYF	TGCGCCAGTAACCGGGACAGGGTGCATGGTACGCAGTATTTT
TRBV9	.	.	TRBJ2-7	CASSVEQGSEQYF	TGTGCCAGCAGCGTGGAACAGGGTAGCGAGCAGTACTTC
TRBV14	.	.	TRBJ2-7	CASSPIGEAWGSYEQYF	TGTGCCAGCAGCCCGATCGGGGAAGCTTGGGGCTCCTACGAGCAGTACTTC
TRBV30	.	TRBD1	TRBJ1-2	CAWSGTGLLGYTF	TGTGCCTGGAGTGGGACAGGGTTATTAGGCTACACCTTC